One and the same sample provided the 26 T cell receptor beta chains below, sequenced in a study of T cell responses to AZD1222 COVID-19 vaccine. Clones were read by immunoSEQ multiplex PCR, and TCRdb kept only the in-frame ones, dropping some. The data hold about 160,000 clones, with roughly 93% observed a single time. This sample comprised peripheral blood, obtained on day 0 of AZD1222 vaccination. The origin of the receptors is an adult in good health.

The CDR3 coding sequence is TGTGCCACCAGCAGAGGAAAGCGGGGGGCCAGGAATGAGCAGTTCTTC. It specifies CATSRGKRGARNEQFF. J is TRBJ2-1 and V is TRBV15, with 9 nucleotides matching TRBD2. The V and J ends lost 1 base and 7 bases, in that order; junction bases with no gene match: 8. The CDR3 sequence is 16 residues long. CDR1 is LNHNV and CDR2 is YYDKDF in the germline V gene (reference sequence).

This chain uses TRBV10-3 with TRBJ2-1, with 7 bases matching TRBD1. V gave up 6 bases and J gave up 4 bases; unmatched junction bases: 0. CDR1 is ENHRY, CDR2 SYGVKD, per germline. This CDR3 has 12 residues. DNA of the CDR3: TGTGCCATCAGGGGACAGTACAATGAGCAGTTCTTC. Protein sequence: CAIRGQYNEQFF.

The V call is TRBV3-1 (or the pseudogene TRBV3-2), the J call TRBJ2-1; no clear D. Germline CDR1 reads LGHDT; CDR2 reads YNNKEL (reference sequence). V was shortened by 1 base and J by 8 bases, with 18 bases between the two germline ends. CDR3 length equals 16 residues. CDR3 bases: TGTGCCAGCAGCCAAGCCTGGGGTATTTCGGCCGATGAGCAGTTCTTC. This codes for CASSQAWGISADEQFF.

This rearrangement joins TRBV19 to TRBJ2-1; D call uncertain. This CDR3 has 14 amino acids. Germline CDR1 reads LNHDA; CDR2 reads SQIVND (reference sequence). V was shortened by 11 bases and J by 0 bases, with 14 bases between the two germline ends. In nucleotides, the CDR3 is TGTGCCTGTCATCCTTCGGGCTCCTACAATGAGCAGTTCTTC. This sequence encodes CACHPSGSYNEQFF. The whole variable domain, filled in from reference TRBV19 and TRBJ2-1, reads DGGITQSPKYLFRKEGQNVTLSCEQNLNHDAMYWYRQDPGQGLRLIYYSQIVNDFQKGDIAEGYSVSREKKESFPLTVTSAQKNPTAFYLCACHPSGSYNEQFFGPGTRLTVL.

The chain joins TRBV10-3 to TRBJ1-1, with no clear D. Germline-derived CDR1 and CDR2 are ENHRY and SYGVKD. This CDR3 region has 14 residues. V was clipped by 9 bases and J by 2 bases, with 16 bases between them. The CDR3 is CAMRKTGENTEAFF. DNA of the CDR3: TGTGCCATGAGAAAGACCGGGGAAAACACTGAAGCTTTCTTT.

This chain connects TRBV30 to TRBJ2-2; D is possibly TRBD1 (6 bases). From germline, CDR1 is GTSNPN and CDR2 SVGIG (reference sequence). This CDR3 region has 13 residues. The V and J ends lost 3 bases and 2 bases respectively, with 7 bases between them. CDR3 amino acids: CAWRGQNTGELFF. Here the CDR3 DNA reads TGTGCCTGGAGGGGACAAAACACCGGGGAGCTGTTTTTT.

The chain carries TRBV24-1 and TRBJ1-4; 7 positions match TRBD1. The V gene's germline CDR1 is KGHDR and CDR2 SFDVKD. After removal of 1 base from V and 5 bases from J, the junction contained 3 bases not matched to a gene. CDR3 size: 15 residues. CDR3: CATSDLTGVNEKLFF. CDR3 nucleotide sequence: TGTGCCACCAGTGATTTAACAGGGGTGAATGAAAAACTGTTTTTT.

This clone showed up just once. The rearrangement uses TRBV5-1 and TRBJ2-1, with TRBD1 matching over 7 bases. V lost 4 bases, J lost 8 bases, and 12 bases stayed unmatched. The germline CDR1 and CDR2 sequences are SGHRS and YFSETQ. The CDR3 totals 15 residues. CDR3 sequence: CASSPDVNQGDEQFF. The DNA for the CDR3 is TGCGCCAGCAGCCCGGACGTGAACCAGGGGGATGAGCAGTTCTTC. Based on the CDR3 plus reference TRBV5-1 and TRBJ2-1, the full variable domain is KAGVTQTPRYLIKTRGQQVTLSCSPISGHRSVSWYQQTPGQGLQFLFEYFSETQRNKGNFPGRFSGRQFSNSRSEMNVSTLELGDSALYLCASSPDVNQGDEQFFGPGTRLTVL.

The chain is built from TRBV19 and TRBJ1-5, with 11 bases that match TRBD1. This CDR3 has 15 amino acids. Per the germline V gene, CDR1 is LNHDA and CDR2 is SQIVND (reference sequence). Trimming removed 3 bases from V and 6 bases from J; junction bases left unmatched: 4. The CDR3 loop reads CASSMGTGGSQPQHF. CDR3 sequence (DNA): TGTGCCAGTAGTATGGGGACAGGGGGGAGTCAGCCCCAGCATTTT.

This clone was detected once. This chain joins TRBV7-8 and TRBJ2-5; no clear D. Germline loops: CDR1 SGHVS, CDR2 FQNEAQ. The CDR3 covers 11 residues. V lost 5 bases, J lost 3 bases, and 4 bases lay in between. The CDR3 loop is CASSKKETQYF. DNA of the CDR3: TGTGCCAGCAGCAAAAAAGAGACCCAGTACTTC.

This chain connects TRBV4-2 to TRBJ2-3; the match to TRBD2 covers 9 bases. CDR1 and CDR2 (germline): LGHNA, YNFKEQ. The CDR3 contains 16 residues. Unmatched junction bases numbered 5, after V lost 0 bases and J lost 4 bases. This chain's CDR3 is CASSQDMGLASDTQYF. CDR3 sequence (DNA): TGTGCCAGCAGCCAAGATATGGGACTAGCCTCAGATACGCAGTATTTT.

Judged by abundance, this clone is medium-sized. The genes are TRBV9 and TRBJ1-2; D is unresolved. The V gene's germline CDR1 is SGDLS and CDR2 YYNGEE. CDR3 size: 11 residues. Trimming took 3 bases from V and 7 from J, leaving 7 bases between them. CDR3 amino acids: CASSAGGGYTF. The CDR3 DNA sequence: TGTGCCAGCAGCGCGGGAGGTGGCTACACCTTC.

V and J are TRBV27 and TRBJ1-1; TRBD1 is a possible D gene (6 bases). The CDR3 contains 16 residues. Germline-derived CDR1 and CDR2 are MNHEY and SMNVEV (reference sequence). V lost 5 bases and J lost 2, with 18 bases in between. CDR3 in DNA: TGTGCCAGCAGTCCCCGAAACCACAGGGTAAACACTGAAGCTTTCTTT. It specifies CASSPRNHRVNTEAFF.

V is TRBV3-1 (or the pseudogene TRBV3-2) and J is TRBJ1-2, with 7 bases identical to TRBD1. This CDR3 has 15 amino acids. Germline V gene data show CDR1 as LGHDT and CDR2 as YNNKEL (reference sequence). Trimming removed 1 base from V and 8 bases from J; junction bases left unmatched: 10. The CDR3 DNA follows: TGTGCCAGCAGCCAAGGGAGACAGGGAGTGAGAGGCTACACCTTC. It encodes CASSQGRQGVRGYTF.

The chain links TRBV7-2 to TRBJ2-5, with 8 bases fitting TRBD2. V trimming: 5 bases; J trimming: 4 bases; junction bases outside the gene matches: 9. Germline values: CDR1 SGHTA, CDR2 FQGNSA. CDR3 length: 15 residues. The CDR3 DNA is TGTGCCAGCAGCCTTTCGGGGGGGCGGAGAGAGACCCAGTACTTC. It is translated as CASSLSGGRRETQYF.

The chain recombines TRBV2 with TRBJ1-5; no definite D call. Germline CDR1 and CDR2: SNHLY and FYNNEI. Trimming left V 6 bases short and J 6 bases short, with 18 bases between. The length of the CDR3 is 15 residues. The CDR3 nucleotides read TGTGCCAGCAGCGCCGACGGAGGGTCGAGTCAGCCCCAGCATTTT. It specifies CASSADGGSSQPQHF.

In regard to this clone: Compared with germline, one end of the junction differs, possibly owing to a read error. The chain couples TRBV5-1 to TRBJ1-6, with 9 bases that match TRBD1. CDR1 and CDR2 from the germline V gene are SGHRS and YFSETQ. The CDR3 is 14 residues long. CDR3 sequence (DNA): TGCGCCAGCAGCTTAACAGGGGGCGGGTCACCCCCCCACTTT. Translation gives CASSLTGGGSPPHF.

The genes are TRBV6-6 and TRBJ1-6; 10 nucleotides match TRBD1. The CDR3 extends over 14 amino acids. The trim removed 5 bases at V and 10 bases at J, leaving 5 bases unmatched. Germline lookup yields CDR1 MNHNY and CDR2 SVGAGI (reference sequence). CDR3: CASSRGQGRSPLHF. DNA for the CDR3: TGTGCCAGCAGTCGGGGACAGGGGCGATCACCCCTCCACTTT.

The CDR3 bases are TGCAGTGTGACATCCTACAATGAGCAGTTCTTC. Amino acid sequence: CSVTSYNEQFF. The V call is TRBV20-1, the J call TRBJ2-1; no clear D. The ends were cut back, 7 bases at V and 1 base at J, with 5 bases in the middle. CDR1 DFQATT and CDR2 SNEGSKA come from the germline V gene (reference sequence). The CDR3 covers 11 residues.

The rearrangement uses TRBV19 and TRBJ1-1; 12 bases are shared with TRBD1. This CDR3 comprises 16 residues. The V gene's germline CDR1 is LNHDA and CDR2 SQIVND (reference sequence). V shed 3 bases and J 11 bases; nucleotides not matched to a gene: 13. This CDR3 is CASSIRGTGGVGWAFF. The CDR3 coding sequence is TGTGCCAGTAGTATCCGCGGGACAGGGGGCGTAGGATGGGCTTTCTTT.

V gene TRBV30 combines with J gene TRBJ1-2, with a tentative D call TRBD1 (5 bases). V lost 0 bases, J lost 5 bases, and 10 bases lay in between. CDR3 length equals 13 residues. Germline CDR1 is GTSNPN and CDR2 is SVGIG (reference sequence). This CDR3 reads CAWSVLGGYGYTF. In DNA, the CDR3 is TGTGCCTGGAGTGTACTCGGGGGTTATGGCTACACCTTC.

For the CDR3, the DNA is TGTGCCAGCATCCGAGGGACAGGAGGCGGGGGTATCACTGAAGCTTTCTTT. Amino acid sequence: CASIRGTGGGGITEAFF. The chain has TRBV5-8 and TRBJ1-1; 8 nucleotides line up with TRBD1. The germline V gene encodes CDR1 SGHTS and CDR2 YDEGEE. This CDR3 is 17 amino acids long. V shed 6 bases, J shed 4 bases, and the junction held 17 bases outside the gene matches.

V usage is TRBV5-1 and J usage is TRBJ2-3; TRBD1 matches at 7 bases. CDR3 length: 15 residues. The V gene end was trimmed by 0 bases and the J gene end by 3 bases; junction bases not matched to a gene: 4. The V gene's germline CDR1 is SGHRS and CDR2 YFSETQ. CDR3 in amino acids: CASSLVVGQTDTQYF. In DNA, the CDR3 is TGCGCCAGCAGCTTGGTAGTGGGACAGACAGATACGCAGTATTTT. The variable domain in full, with the rest retrieved from reference TRBV5-1 and TRBJ2-3, is KAGVTQTPRYLIKTRGQQVTLSCSPISGHRSVSWYQQTPGQGLQFLFEYFSETQRNKGNFPGRFSGRQFSNSRSEMNVSTLELGDSALYLCASSLVVGQTDTQYFGPGTRLTVL.

The J gene is TRBJ2-2, the V gene TRBV11-2; D unclear. Deletions cut 3 bases from V and 4 bases from J, with 3 bases between. The CDR3 extends over 12 amino acids. Germline-derived CDR1 and CDR2 are SGHAT and FQNNGV. CDR3 sequence (DNA): TGTGCCAGCAGCTTTTTCACCGGGGAGCTGTTTTTT. Encoded protein: CASSFFTGELFF.

J is TRBJ1-6 and V is TRBV10-1, with D possibly TRBD1 on 5 matching bases. The CDR3 spans 15 residues. In germline, CDR1 is WNHNN, CDR2 SYGVQD (reference sequence). V was shortened by 4 bases and J by 0 bases, with 7 bases between the two germline ends. CDR3 sequence: CASSAGSSYNSPLHF. As DNA, the CDR3 is TGCGCCAGCAGTGCAGGGAGCTCCTATAATTCACCCCTCCACTTT.

This sequence joins TRBV11-2 and TRBJ2-7; D gene unclear. Germline CDR1 and CDR2: SGHAT and FQNNGV. The V end was cut by 3 bases, the J end by 0 bases, with 9 bases between. The CDR3 is made up of 14 amino acids. Here the CDR3 DNA reads TGTGCCAGCAGCTTGTACGGTAGCTCCTACGAGCAGTACTTC. Translating it yields CASSLYGSSYEQYF.